The text below deals with one T cell receptor beta chain. This clone was counted between two and nine times. It has no known antigen specificity. The sample holds no much larger clone one base away, and base qualities are not on file. The data originate from a study of graft-versus-host responses after intestinal transplantation (dated by TCRdb to the early 2020s). General notes on the study: Multivisceral, liver-intestinal, or isolated intestinal transplants were received by the recipients. The cohort enrolled some 24 intestinal transplant recipients, one of whom was a retransplant, and a few patients without pretransplant specimens were excluded. Instead of going to the commercial service, samples from three later patients were sequenced in-house on an Illumina MiSeq and processed with MiXCR. After intestinal transplantation, graft-versus-host and host-versus-graft alloreactive T cell clones were followed in the graft, circulation and bone marrow using bulk TCR-beta CDR3 sequencing. Alloreactive clones were identified by sequencing pre-transplant mixed lymphocyte reaction products and comparing these products with unstimulated pre-transplant donor and recipient T cells. Anti-thymocyte globulin induction was given to all recipients, followed by maintenance tacrolimus and steroids for approximately three years. Donor T cell macrochimerism was defined as a peak of at least 4% donor T cells among recipient peripheral blood mononuclear cells.

The full study reports these points: Early after transplant, peak levels of circulating GvH clones were associated with declines in HvG clones. GvH clones were detected in recipient bone marrow, and some appeared earlier in ileal mucosa or blood, consistent with an intestinal mucosal origin. The relatively low number and heterogeneity of intestinal transplant patients limited the conclusions. In patients with donor T cell macrochimerism, the allografts had high GvH to HvG T cell clonal ratios.

The time point label for this specimen denotes: cells obtained before transplantation from donor or recipient. CD3+CD4+ and CD3+CD8+ populations were FACS-sorted from unstimulated pre-transplant donor and recipient cells taken from spleen or lymph nodes. Library method: the immunoSEQ multiplex PCR assay. In most patients, genomic DNA was isolated using the Qiagen DNeasy Blood and Tissue Kit and sent frozen to Adaptive Biotechnologies for TCR sequencing. Adaptive Biotechnologies carried out high-throughput TCR-beta CDR3 sequencing of genomic DNA for most patients. In the authors' own workflow: Adaptive's ImmunoSEQ software was the source of the TCR sequencing data for 15 to 20 patients, while a few other patients were processed with MiXCR and VDJtools. To correct CD4 versus CD8 sorting errors, any sequence found in both subsets at a frequency ratio below 5:1 was removed. CDR3 nucleotide sequences shared between donor and recipient were removed because their origin could not be assigned. At least 2-fold expansion over unstimulated cells and a minimum CFSE-low frequency of 0.002% (template counts) or 0.001% (read counts) were required for clones to be classified as alloreactive. A clone was considered mappable if detected in the sequenced pre-transplant spleen, lymph node, or MLR CFSE-low populations of the donor or recipient. Cumulative frequency of alloreactive clones was calculated as a percentage of all sequences weighted by copy number. The clones in this table, taken by TCRdb from immuneACCESS, are in-frame only. Not every clone is retained; where verified, under half of the shortfall comes from an unresolved V gene, and the cause of the rest is unknown. Clone size and V and J calls were adopted from that table, with D and trimming inferred from the DNA. The sample table records tens of thousands of clones; around 84% of these occur just once. The ten largest clones take up around 0.5% of the sample.

Via the germline V gene, CDR1 is MNHEY and CDR2 SVGAGI. The cysteine opens and the phenylalanine closes a CDR3 of 12 amino acids. Kept here is only the CDR3 DNA, which spans 36 bases and is read in frame from base 1. The junction shows trimming of 4 bases on V and 2 bases on J, plus 5 bases between the germline ends. This receptor was taken from a human donor who was the organ donor for an intestinal transplant. The rearrangement combines TRBV6-5 with TRBJ1-2, with TRBD1 as a weak D call on 5 bases. The sample was unstimulated CD4+ T cells sorted from spleen or lymph node cells, taken before transplant. The bases read TGTGCCAGCAGTTGGGACAACTATGGCTACACCTTC. Translation gives CASSWDNYGYTF.